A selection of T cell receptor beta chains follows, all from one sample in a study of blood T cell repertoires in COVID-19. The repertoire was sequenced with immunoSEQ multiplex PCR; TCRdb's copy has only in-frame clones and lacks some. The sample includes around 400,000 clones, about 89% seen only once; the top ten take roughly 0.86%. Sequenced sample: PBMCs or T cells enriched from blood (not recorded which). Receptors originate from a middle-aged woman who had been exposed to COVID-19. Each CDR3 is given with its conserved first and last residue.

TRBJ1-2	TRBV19	CASSIPSLARYGYTF
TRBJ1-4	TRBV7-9	CASSSQGAPNEKLFF
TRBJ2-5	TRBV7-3	CASSLTAGSQETQYF
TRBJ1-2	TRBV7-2	CASRSYRENYGYTF
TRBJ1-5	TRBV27	CASSLFSGTGLRQPQHF
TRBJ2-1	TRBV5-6	CASSLGETRLGNNEQFF
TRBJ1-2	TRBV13	CASSLGSQTGAGYGYTF
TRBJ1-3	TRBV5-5	CASRLEGTGGNTIYF
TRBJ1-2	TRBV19	CASSIDKRQIVTNYGYTF
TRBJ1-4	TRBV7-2	CASSLQTGFNEKLFF
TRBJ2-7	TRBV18	CASSPPGLAGGQMGPYEQYF
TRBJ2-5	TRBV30	CAWSAKETQYF
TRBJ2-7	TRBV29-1	CSVELSSYEQYF
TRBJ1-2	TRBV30	CAWSRDRSRYGYTF
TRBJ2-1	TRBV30	CAWKADPLYNEQFF
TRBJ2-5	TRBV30	CAWTGGLAVEIQYF
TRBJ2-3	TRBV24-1	CATSDRGFGTDTQYF
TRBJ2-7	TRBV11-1	CASSRTRLTYEQYF
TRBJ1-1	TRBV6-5	CASSYVKGQGNTEAFF
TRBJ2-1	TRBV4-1	CASSQFFPESSYNEQFF
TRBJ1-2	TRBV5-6	CASSRGQGSQGYTF
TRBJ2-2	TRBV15	CATSRVGGELFF
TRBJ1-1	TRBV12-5	CASGSWTAGDTEAFF
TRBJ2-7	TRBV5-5	CASSLGDRDLYEQYF
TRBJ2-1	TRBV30	CAGGQGSSYNEQFF
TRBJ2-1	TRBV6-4	CASSELLAGGEQFF
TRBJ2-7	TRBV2	CASSDPVDEQYF
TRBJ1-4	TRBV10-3	CAISDKGLGGKLFF
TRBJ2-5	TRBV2	CASSDRGGGETQYF
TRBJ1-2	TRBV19	CASSPIGFAGQGNGGYTF
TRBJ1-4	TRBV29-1	CSVEFRQGSEKLFF
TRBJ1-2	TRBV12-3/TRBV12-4	CASSFGQNYGYTF
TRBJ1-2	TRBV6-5	CASSSRQTGTYGYTF
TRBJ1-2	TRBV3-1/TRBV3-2	CASSQAGAYGYTF
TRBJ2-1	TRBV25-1	CASSEGQGDYNEQFF
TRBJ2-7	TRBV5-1	CASSLGQGSLLSEQYF
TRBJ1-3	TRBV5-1	CASSPTSTEGNTIYF
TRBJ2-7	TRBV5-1	CASRGQAYEQYF
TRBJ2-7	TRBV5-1	CASSLGGSSYEQYF
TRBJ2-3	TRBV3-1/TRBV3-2	CASSQTRTGGTDTQYF
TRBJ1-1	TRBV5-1	CASSQGRGQYGEAFF
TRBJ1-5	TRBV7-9	CASSREGEEDQPQHF
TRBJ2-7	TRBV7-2	CASSLNGGRYEQYF
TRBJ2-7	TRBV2	CASSPAGEQYF
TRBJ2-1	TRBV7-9	CASSLGDRGSNEQFF
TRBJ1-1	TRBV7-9	CASSFFPGVLPEAFF
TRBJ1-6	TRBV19	CASSPTGGGNSPLHF
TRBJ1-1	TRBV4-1	CASSQELQGLTEAFF
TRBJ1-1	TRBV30	CAWGLGPRSAFF
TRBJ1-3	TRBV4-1	CASSQDPLGTGGLSGNTIYF
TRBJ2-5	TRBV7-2	CASSPRRREVGYF
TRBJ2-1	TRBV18	CASSPLAGGNEQFF
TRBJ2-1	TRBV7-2	CASSFYLLASSYNEQFF